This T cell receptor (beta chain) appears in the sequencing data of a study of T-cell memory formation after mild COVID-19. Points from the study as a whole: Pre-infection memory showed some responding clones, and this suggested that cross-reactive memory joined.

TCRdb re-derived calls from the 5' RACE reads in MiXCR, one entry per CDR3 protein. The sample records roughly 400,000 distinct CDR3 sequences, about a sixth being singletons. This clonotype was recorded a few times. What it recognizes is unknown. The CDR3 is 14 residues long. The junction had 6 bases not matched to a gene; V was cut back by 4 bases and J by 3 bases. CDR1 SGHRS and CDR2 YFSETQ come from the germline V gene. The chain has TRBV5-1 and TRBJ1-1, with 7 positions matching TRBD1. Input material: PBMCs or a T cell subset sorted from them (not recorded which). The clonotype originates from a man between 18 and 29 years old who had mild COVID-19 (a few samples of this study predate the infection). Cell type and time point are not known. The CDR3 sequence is CASSAETGYTEAFF. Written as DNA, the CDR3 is TGCGCCAGCAGCGCCGAGACAGGGTACACTGAAGCTTTCTTT. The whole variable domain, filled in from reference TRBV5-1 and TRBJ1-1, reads KAGVTQTPRYLIKTRGQQVTLSCSPISGHRSVSWYQQTPGQGLQFLFEYFSETQRNKGNFPGRFSGRQFSNSRSEMNVSTLELGDSALYLCASSAETGYTEAFFGQGTRLTVV.